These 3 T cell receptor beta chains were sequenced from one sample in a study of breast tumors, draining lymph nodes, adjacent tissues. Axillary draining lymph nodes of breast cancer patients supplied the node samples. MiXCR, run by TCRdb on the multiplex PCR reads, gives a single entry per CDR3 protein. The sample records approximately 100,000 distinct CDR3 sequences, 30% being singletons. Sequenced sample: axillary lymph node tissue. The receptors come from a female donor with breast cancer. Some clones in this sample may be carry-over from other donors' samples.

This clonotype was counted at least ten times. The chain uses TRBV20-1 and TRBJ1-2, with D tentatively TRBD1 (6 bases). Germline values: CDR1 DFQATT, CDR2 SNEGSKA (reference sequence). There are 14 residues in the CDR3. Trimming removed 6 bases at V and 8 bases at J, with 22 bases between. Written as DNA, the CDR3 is TGCAGTGCACGCCTCGGGGGCGCGATAGGAGGCTACACCTTC. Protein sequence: CSARLGGAIGGYTF.

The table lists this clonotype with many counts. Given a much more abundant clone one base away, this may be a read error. CDR3 amino acids: CSAPGQSNYAYTF. CDR3 nucleotides: TGCAGTGCCCCGGGACAGTCTAACTATGCCTACACCTTC. The rearrangement joins TRBV20-1 to TRBJ1-2, with 7 bases that match TRBD1. The CDR3 loop spans 13 amino acids. Germline V lookup: CDR1 DFQATT, CDR2 SNEGSKA (reference sequence).

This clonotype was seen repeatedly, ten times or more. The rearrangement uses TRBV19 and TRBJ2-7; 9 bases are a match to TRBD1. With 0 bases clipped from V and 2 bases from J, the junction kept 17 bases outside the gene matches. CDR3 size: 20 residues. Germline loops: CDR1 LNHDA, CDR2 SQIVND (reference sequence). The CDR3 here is CASSIDQSTIGTGSPYEQYF. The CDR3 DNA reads TGTGCCAGTAGTATAGATCAGTCGACCATTGGGACAGGGAGTCCCTACGAGCAGTACTTC.